A single sample is the source of the 15 T cell receptor beta chains below, sequenced in a study of blood T cell repertoires in COVID-19. Libraries were prepared by immunoSEQ multiplex PCR; TCRdb keeps only in-frame clonotypes and omits some of them. The profile shows under 200,000 clones, around 80% of them singletons. The sequenced sample consisted of PBMCs or T cells enriched from blood (not recorded which). These receptors were obtained from a woman aged 45-59 years in a cohort exposed to, infected with or recovered from COVID-19 (not recorded which).

In this sample, this clone turned up once. V and J are TRBV27 and TRBJ1-1, with 7 bases aligning to TRBD1. The germline CDR1 and CDR2 sequences are MNHEY and SMNVEV (reference sequence). This CDR3 spans 14 amino acids. Trimming removed 3 bases from V and 6 bases from J; junction bases left unmatched: 7. CDR3 in DNA: TGTGCCAGCAGTTTCGACAGGGAAATCGCTGAAGCTTTCTTT. It translates to CASSFDREIAEAFF.

V gene TRBV11-3 combines with J gene TRBJ2-2; 11 bases are shared with TRBD1. CDR3 length: 16 amino acids. Trimming at V came to 4 bases and at J to 5 bases, leaving 6 bases not matched to a gene. Germline assignment: CDR1 SGHNT and CDR2 YENEEA. CDR3 DNA: TGTGCCAGCAGCTACGGACAGGGGGCTCGGACCGGGGAGCTGTTTTTT. Translation: CASSYGQGARTGELFF. The variable domain in full, completed from reference TRBV11-3 and TRBJ2-2, reads EAGVVQSPRYKIIEKKQPVAFWCNPISGHNTLYWYLQNLGQGPELLIRYENEEAVDDSQLPKDRFSAERLKGVDSTLKIQPAELGDSAVYLCASSYGQGARTGELFFGEGSRLTVL.

The gene calls are TRBV11-2 and TRBJ2-3; possibly TRBD2 for D (6 bases). The germline gives CDR1 SGHAT, CDR2 FQNNGV. With 1 base removed from V and 4 bases from J, the gap between germline ends came to 9 bases. CDR3 length: 14 amino acids. In DNA form, the CDR3 reads TGTGCCAGCAGCTTAGGCAGGGAGGCAGATACGCAGTATTTT. It translates to CASSLGREADTQYF.

V is TRBV30 and J is TRBJ1-2; the D gene is possibly TRBD1 (5 bases). Looked up from germline, CDR1 is GTSNPN and CDR2 is SVGIG (reference sequence). The CDR3 is 16 residues long. Trimming shortened V by 1 base and J by 0 bases, and 15 bases separated the two germline ends. The CDR3 sequence is CAWSGINRSSNYGYTF. DNA for the CDR3: TGTGCCTGGAGTGGAATTAACAGGAGTTCTAACTATGGCTACACCTTC. Variable domain in full (rest from reference TRBV30 and TRBJ1-2): SQTIHQWPATLVQPVGSPLSLECTVEGTSNPNLYWYRQAAGRGLQLLFYSVGIGQISSEVPQNLSASRPQDRQFILSSKKLLLSDSGFYLCAWSGINRSSNYGYTFGSGTRLTVV.

This clone is a singleton in its sample. For the CDR3, the DNA is TGTGCCAGCAGCTTAGCGGTCAGGGGGCGCAGTAGTATCTACGAGCAGTACTTC. As protein: CASSLAVRGRSSIYEQYF. V gene TRBV7-9 combines with J gene TRBJ2-7; TRBD1 aligns across 8 bases. The CDR3 sequence is 18 residues long. Germline V CDR1 and CDR2: SEHNR, FQNEAQ (reference sequence). The V and J ends lost 0 bases and 3 bases, in that order; junction bases with no gene match: 13.

V is TRBV18 and J is TRBJ1-4; no firm D call. The V gene lost 4 bases and the J gene lost 4 bases, with 10 bases spanning the gap. This CDR3 is built from 14 residues. Germline values: CDR1 KGHSH, CDR2 LQKENI. The CDR3 region is CASSLRGSNEKLFF. In nucleotides, the CDR3 is TGTGCCAGCTCACTGCGTGGGAGTAATGAAAAACTGTTTTTT.

This chain links TRBV11-2 with TRBJ2-7, with 16 positions matching TRBD2. The CDR3 runs 15 residues. Trimming took 6 bases from V and 4 from J; bases not matched to a gene: 3. Germline CDR1 and CDR2: SGHAT and FQNNGV. The CDR3 here is CASRGLAGGRYEQYF. The CDR3 nucleotides read TGTGCCAGCAGGGGACTAGCGGGAGGGCGGTACGAGCAGTACTTC.

The J gene is TRBJ1-1, the V gene TRBV30; 9 nucleotides agree with TRBD1. CDR1 and CDR2 (germline): GTSNPN, SVGIG (reference sequence). CDR3 length equals 14 residues. V shed 5 bases, J shed 3 bases, and the junction held 7 bases outside the gene matches. Written as DNA, the CDR3 is TGTGCCTGGGCCACGGGACAGGGTTACACTGAAGCTTTCTTT. This sequence encodes CAWATGQGYTEAFF.

This clone was counted once. The genes are TRBV29-1 and TRBJ1-4; D remains unclear. Trimming shortened V by 4 bases and J by 0 bases, and 3 bases separated the two germline ends. The CDR3 spans 12 residues. Germline V gene sequence: CDR1 SQVTM, CDR2 ANQGSEA. The CDR3 sequence: CSVGATNEKLFF. The CDR3 DNA sequence: TGCAGCGTTGGCGCAACTAATGAAAAACTGTTTTTT.

The gene calls are TRBV7-8 and TRBJ2-3; no clear D gene. The V end lost 1 base, the J end lost 0 bases, and 8 bases lay between the germline ends. This CDR3 has 15 residues. Per germline, CDR1 SGHVS and CDR2 FQNEAQ. In DNA, the CDR3 is TGTGCCAGCAGCTTAGACAGACCTAGCACAGATACGCAGTATTTT. It yields the protein CASSLDRPSTDTQYF.

This CDR3 is CAKIYGQRPNEKLFF. CDR3 DNA sequence: TGCGCCAAAATTTATGGACAGCGACCTAATGAAAAACTGTTTTTT. V and J are TRBV10-1 and TRBJ1-4, with a tentative D call TRBD1 (6 bases). Trimming shortened V by 10 bases and J by 3 bases, and 18 bases separated the two germline ends. The CDR3 spans 15 residues. Per the germline V gene, CDR1 is WNHNN and CDR2 is SYGVQD (reference sequence).

The chain combines TRBV27 with TRBJ1-3, with 7 positions matching TRBD1. V was pared by 4 bases and J by 2 bases, with 5 bases of the junction left unmatched. There are 15 residues in the CDR3. Germline CDR1 reads MNHEY; CDR2 reads SMNVEV (reference sequence). For the CDR3, the DNA is TGTGCCAGCAGTTCAGACAGGGAACCTGGAAACACCATATATTTT. Protein: CASSSDREPGNTIYF.

J is TRBJ1-4 and V is TRBV12-2; the D call in the table, TRBD1, was not verified against the DNA. TRBV12-2 is shown as a pseudogene. The CDR3 consists of 16 residues. CDR3 amino acids: CASRYTGPGPNEKLFF. The CDR3 DNA reads as TGTGCAAGTCGCTATACAGGGCCCGGGCCTAATGAAAAACTGTTTTTT.

The chain combines TRBV19 with TRBJ1-4, with D hard to call. Looked up from germline, CDR1 is LNHDA and CDR2 is SQIVND (reference sequence). The CDR3 is made up of 13 amino acids. The ends were cut back, 5 bases at V and 6 bases at J, with 10 bases in the middle. The CDR3, as DNA: TGTGCCAGTAGTTCGAGGGTTGATGAAAAACTGTTTTTT. Translating it yields CASSSRVDEKLFF. Together with reference TRBV19 and TRBJ1-4, the CDR3 gives the full variable domain: DGGITQSPKYLFRKEGQNVTLSCEQNLNHDAMYWYRQDPGQGLRLIYYSQIVNDFQKGDIAEGYSVSREKKESFPLTVTSAQKNPTAFYLCASSSRVDEKLFFGSGTQLSVL.

This clone was picked up a small number of times. The rearrangement joins TRBV6-2 or TRBV6-3 to TRBJ2-7; the match to TRBD2 covers 11 bases. CDR3 size: 14 residues. CDR1 and CDR2 from the germline V gene are MNHEY and SVGEGT. Losses at the gene ends were 6 bases for V and 5 bases for J; bases not matched to a gene: 6. The CDR3 nucleotides are TGTGCCAGCAGCGTAGCGGGGGGGCTCAACGAGCAGTACTTC. Encoded protein: CASSVAGGLNEQYF.